This TCR beta chain is drawn from a study of chemoradiotherapy in HPV16-positive cancers. General study findings and limits: Only two HPV16-positive patients supplied the functional HPV-specificity definition.

Trimming stripped 1 base from V and 7 bases from J, with 15 bases between. This CDR3 has 15 residues. CDR1 SGHRS and CDR2 YFSETQ come from the germline V gene. Profiled with immunoSEQ multiplex PCR; TCRdb holds only in-frame clones, not every one. This table has approximately 4,600 clones, 70% to 90% appearing once. To note about this clone: Its specificity is not known.

The TCR comes from a human donor with HPV-associated anogenital cancer. The chain joins TRBV5-1 to TRBJ2-1; D might be TRBD1 or TRBD2, each matching 7 bases. Sequenced here: tumor tissue, sampled from a patient who underwent chemoradiotherapy. The CDR3 protein is CASSLMSGGENEQFF. The CDR3 nucleotides are TGCGCCAGCAGCTTGATGTCAGGGGGGGAGAATGAGCAGTTCTTC.